This TCR beta chain was captured by sequencing in a study of cytomegalovirus exposure and HLA in healthy donors (dated by TCRdb to 2016 to 2017). About the investigation overall: An earlier analysis of several hundred of the donors reported about 260 Gb of sequence data and 117 million unique TCR beta sequences obtained from 150 million to 200 million T cells. Around 300 gigabases of sequencing data and 78 million or so unique TCR sequences were included in an early release covering under 650 HLA-typed donors. The genetic ancestry cluster associated with self-reported Caucasian donors included 81% of the approximately 410 genotyped donors. The study aimed to test whether signatures of past pathogen exposure could be identified by cataloging public T cell receptors. The T cell repertoires of some 700 subjects were profiled by immunosequencing and related to cytomegalovirus serostatus. In addition to the first cohort of about 650 subjects, a separate validation cohort of 130 or so different subjects was used. To predict cytomegalovirus infection status, the study combined high-throughput TCR immunosequencing, statistical association of individual TCRs with disease status, and machine learning. To study patterns of TCR occurrence, a later analysis re-analyzed previously published TCR beta repertoires from 550 to 800 donors and added high-resolution HLA genotyping. Rather than using new phenotypic data, the later analysis identified candidate immune exposures from TCR beta sequences and from how often those sequences occurred across donors. To decide whether each TCR beta V gene segment behaved as functional or pseudogenic, an earlier analysis of nearly 600 of the donors relied on high-throughput TCR beta sequencing. Alongside the repertoire data, information on donor age, sex, ethnicity and CMV serostatus was compiled. A later genetic analysis took genome-wide SNP genotypes for about three fifths of the roughly 670 donors and used that subset as a discovery cohort. Every discovery cohort repertoire had been produced on one sequencing platform. HLA typing included class I and class II loci at four-digit resolution. Typing coverage differed by locus: A, B, C, DRB1 and DQB1 were typed in about 620-640 donors, DQA1 in about 510, DPA1 in some 570, and DPB1 in 472. Five DR-DQ haplotypes were handled as single units for association and clustering because linkage in the cohort was strong. On average, roughly 240,000 unique TCR beta nucleotide sequences were sequenced per donor among several hundred genotyped donors of the cohort, with roughly 18% of those sequences being non-productive. General conclusions and limits of the study: Linkage disequilibrium might explain the correlated functional status among segregating V segments, but an unknown experimental factor could not be excluded. In this cohort, only TCR beta chains were sequenced, and detectable features were limited by the absence of alpha or paired-chain data. Most TCR sequences were observed very rarely across donors, whereas some public TCRs were present in many individuals. Because HLA typing was missing for some donors at each locus, association tests included only the typed subset. Most CMV-associated TCR beta chains appeared to be HLA-restricted in a later analysis, and the HLA associations seemed to be driven largely by CMV exposure. According to a later analysis, parvovirus B19, influenza, CMV and Epstein-Barr virus appeared linked to several top co-occurrence clusters. In both the original and validation cohorts, the classifier was reported to diagnose cytomegalovirus status with high specificity and sensitivity. The presence/absence analyses assumed that sequencing depth was roughly uniform across donors, and that assumption may not be true. In a later analysis, HLA-associated TCR beta chains were found to be more clonally expanded and to have lower generation probabilities than equally common non-associated chains. In a later analysis, TCR association rates were found to vary across HLA loci, with the most associated TCRs seen for DRB1 alleles and the fewest for HLA-C alleles. Broadly in line with IMGT annotations, most TCR beta V segments showed up in productive rearrangements about 87% or about 30% of the time in an earlier analysis of 450 to 600 of the donors. In a later genetic analysis, fewer N-insertions in productive TCRs were reported among donors in an Asian-associated ancestry cluster than the roughly 700-donor mean. A further reported finding was that TCR beta sequences accurately predicted the HLA-A and HLA-B alleles for most subjects in the first cohort. The authors suggested that the approach could potentially be extended to other disease states and immunological phenotypes. A group of highly shared sequence variants was considered likely to be a technical artifact of the sequencing pipeline. A few of the identified cytomegalovirus-associated TCR beta chains were confirmed in vitro to be specific for cytomegalovirus antigens. The study listed 164 TCR beta chains as associated with cytomegalovirus. Some IMGT-functional V segments, including TRBV6-2 and TRBV6-3, could not be distinguished by the 87-base-pair reads and were therefore excluded. Immune exposure information for the cohort was limited to CMV serostatus. Strong co-occurrence of HLA alleles, especially DR and DQ, made assigning TCR associations to individual alleles difficult. At a false discovery rate of 0.05, a later analysis linked 15,000 to 20,000 TCR beta sequences to specific HLA alleles. Because counts were too low, about 18 rarely observed V segments, including chromosome 9 orphons, were excluded from the earlier analysis of several hundred of the donors. An association between a missense DCLRE1C variant and V-gene and J-gene trimming of TCR beta chains was found in a later genetic analysis and replicated in an independent cohort.

The cohort consisted of fewer than 700 healthy bone marrow donors. At the time of sampling, all cohort members were nominally healthy, though unrecorded immune exposures were likely present. The donor was CMV seropositive and was included in the group of almost 300 seropositive cohort members. A peripheral blood sample was collected from each donor, and TCR beta sequencing was performed on peripheral blood mononuclear cells. Genomic DNA extraction from the blood cell samples was performed with the Qiagen DNeasy Blood Extraction Kit. About this clone itself: Its cognate antigen has yet to be identified. No much larger clonotype is one base removed from it; base qualities were not supplied.

The CDR3 goes from the cysteine to the phenylalanine over 14 residues. The entry retains the CDR3 DNA only, 42 bases that are in frame from base 1. CDR1 SGHDT and CDR2 YYEEEE were looked up in the germline V gene. Libraries came from the immunoSEQ multiplex PCR assay. For the multiplex PCR, a mixture combining 60 forward primers for TCR Vbeta segments and 13 reverse primers for TCR Jbeta segments was used. A multiplex PCR assay on genomic DNA amplified the CDR3 region of rearranged TCR beta genes. Amplified TCR beta libraries were sequenced as 87-base-pair reads on the Illumina HiSeq System. Under the source paper's analysis protocol: In a later analysis, tens of millions of unique TCR beta chains were counted across the roughly 670 repertoires, and roughly 11 million of these chains were shared by at least two donors. Raw reads were error-corrected and collapsed into unique sequences by a nearest-neighbor algorithm in which closely related sequences were merged to remove PCR and sequencing errors. CDR3 sequences were aligned to IMGT reference sequences to assign V, D and J gene segments. For a sequence to be retained, at least a six-nucleotide match to both a V gene segment and a J gene segment was required. A rearrangement was called productive if the CDR3 had no stop codons and remained in frame with V and J, and every other rearrangement was called non-productive. Following IMGT convention, CDR3 was defined as the stretch from the second conserved V-encoded cysteine up to the conserved J-encoded phenylalanine. The earlier analysis of 500 to 650 of the donors excluded any sequence lacking an unambiguous match to a single V gene segment. In an earlier analysis of about 590 of the donors, a V segment was called functional when productive rearrangements were above 56.7%, and segregating when the standard deviation between donors exceeded 5%. To diagnose cytomegalovirus status from the catalog of TCR beta chain sequences, a statistical classification framework was built. In a later analysis, V and J genes were assigned by comparing TCR nucleotide sequences against IMGT/GENE-DB human TR gene sequences. A later analysis assigned CDR3 sequences and most-parsimonious VDJ recombination scenarios with the TCRdist pipeline. In a later analysis, each TCR beta chain was defined by its CDR3 amino acid sequence together with its V-gene family, and reads without a unique V-gene family were excluded. In a later analysis, fewer than 650 highly shared, low-generation-probability nucleotide sequences were removed to address suspected cross-contamination and a sequencing artifact. In a later analysis, a clonal expansion index was calculated for each public chain from normalized within-repertoire ranks of inferred template counts. A later analysis computed generation probabilities with a VDJ recombination model fitted to out-of-frame rearrangements, and checked the results against IGoR. A later analysis scored TCR-TCR, TCR-HLA and TCR-CMV co-occurrence with hypergeometric tests, applying a repertoire-size bias correction to TCR pairs. A later analysis estimated false discovery rates by permuting HLA or CMV assignments 20 times. In a later analysis, co-occurring TCRs were grouped using DBSCAN, and TCRdist sequence similarity was added for clustering within HLA-allele-positive subsets. For co-occurrence clustering, repertoires with fewer than 30,000 or more than 120,000 public chains were excluded, along with five repertoires with anomalous nucleotide sharing. In its TCRdb copy, this immuneACCESS table keeps in-frame sequences only and misses some clones. Where compared with another copy, unresolved V genes explain less than half of these, and the others have no known cause. V and J calls and clone size come straight from that table; D and trimming were deduced from the DNA. In this sample the table shows some 200,000 clones, around 80% of which occur a single time. The ten top clones hold 2.5% to 3% of the sample.

The chain employs TRBV5-6 and TRBJ2-5; TRBD1 aligns with 12 central bases. The J call may be mistaken, given a closer DNA end match to TRBJ2-7. This TCR derives from an older woman in good health and CMV-seropositive. The source material was PBMCs. In nucleotides, the sequence is TGTGCCAGCAGGTCCGGGACAGGGGGCTCCGAGCAGTACTTC. It translates as CASRSGTGGSEQYF.